This T cell receptor (beta chain) was found in a study of T cells in Graves' hyperthyroidism and ophthalmopathy. TCR beta CDR3 sequences were amplified from RNA transcripts. In the first-round RT-PCR of the TCR CDR3, the HTBI primer set was used. TCRdb re-derived calls from the multiplex PCR reads in MiXCR, one entry per CDR3 protein. The sample lists 500,000 to 650,000 distinct CDR3 sequences, roughly 15% occurring once. The CDR3 length is 15 residues. Germline V gene sequence: CDR1 DFQATT, CDR2 SNEGSKA (reference sequence). Losses at the gene ends were 5 bases for V and 0 bases for J; bases not matched to a gene: 4.

Source material: blood. The sequence came from a woman between 45 and 60 years old with Graves' ophthalmopathy. The V call is TRBV20-1, the J call TRBJ2-4; TRBD2 matches 10 bases. In nucleotides, the CDR3 is TGCAGTGCTCTAGCGGGAGAGAGAGCCAAAAACATTCAGTACTTC. It translates to CSALAGERAKNIQYF.